The 8 T cell receptor beta chains in this list originate from one sample, sequenced in a study of long-term antiretroviral therapy in people with HIV (dated by TCRdb to 2022 to 2024). The immunoSEQ hsTCRB v3.0 assay was used at survey level resolution to sequence the TRB variable region. The immuneACCESS repertoire file appears here via TCRdb, limited to in-frame rearrangements. These files lack a portion of the clones; in checked studies, under half of the deficit traces to unresolved V genes, and the cause of the others is not known. Across this sample there are about 40,000 clones, with about 85% seen only once. The top ten clonotypes cover 4.5% to 7% of the sample. The sample here was unsorted PBMCs, taken 3.1 years after starting antiretroviral therapy. These receptors came from a woman in her forties or fifties with HIV.

V gene TRBV19 combines with J gene TRBJ2-3, with D possibly matching TRBD1 (6 bases). With 5 bases removed from V and 2 bases from J, the gap between germline ends came to 11 bases. Looked up from germline, CDR1 is LNHDA and CDR2 is SQIVND (reference sequence). The CDR3 runs to 14 residues. In DNA, the CDR3 is TGTGCCAGTAGTGCCCAGGGGTTCACAGATACGCAGTATTTT. Translating it yields CASSAQGFTDTQYF.

The chain employs TRBV6-4 and TRBJ1-1; tentative D call: TRBD1 (5 bases). The CDR3 is 15 amino acids. Germline V gene sequence: CDR1 MRHNA, CDR2 SNTAGT. V lost 4 bases and J 1 base, leaving 13 bases between the germline ends. CDR3 in amino acids: CASSASGLPNTEAFF. The CDR3 DNA reads TGTGCCAGCAGTGCCTCAGGGTTACCGAACACTGAAGCTTTCTTT.

The chain joins TRBV5-1 to TRBJ2-3, with D perhaps TRBD1 or TRBD2 (6 bases each). V lost 0 bases, J lost 0 bases, and 11 bases lay in between. Germline-derived CDR1 and CDR2 are SGHRS and YFSETQ. The CDR3 contains 16 residues. The CDR3 protein is CASSLDRGRSTDTQYF. The CDR3 nucleotides are TGCGCCAGCAGCTTGGATCGGGGGCGAAGCACAGATACGCAGTATTTT.

This clone has a single count. The CDR3, as DNA: TGCGCCAGCAGTCGACAGCGCACAGATACGCAGTATTTT. Translated: CASSRQRTDTQYF. The chain uses TRBV10-1 and TRBJ2-3; a weak D match, TRBD1 (5 bases). Germline values: CDR1 WNHNN, CDR2 SYGVQD (reference sequence). The V gene lost 5 bases and the J gene lost 1 base, with 7 bases spanning the gap. The CDR3 is 13 amino acids.

This chain connects TRBV11-2 to TRBJ1-6, with D perhaps TRBD1 (5 bases). The CDR3 has 13 residues. V was cut by 5 bases and J by 14 bases, with 16 bases left in between. Germline V gives CDR1 SGHAT, CDR2 FQNNGV. This CDR3 is CASSREVRGTLHF. The CDR3 coding sequence is TGTGCCAGCAGCCGCGAGGTCCGGGGCACCCTCCACTTT.

The rearrangement uses TRBV4-2 and TRBJ1-4, with 7 bases aligning to TRBD1. The V and J ends lost 4 bases and 8 bases, in that order; junction bases with no gene match: 1. From germline, CDR1 is LGHNA and CDR2 YNFKEQ. The CDR3 spans 12 residues. The CDR3 is CASSPDREKLFF. For the CDR3, the DNA is TGTGCCAGCAGCCCGGACAGGGAAAAACTGTTTTTT.

This rearrangement joins TRBV10-3 to TRBJ2-5; 12 bases fit TRBD1. Trimming took 6 bases from V and 5 from J; bases not matched to a gene: 10. Germline V gene sequence: CDR1 ENHRY, CDR2 SYGVKD. The CDR3 covers 16 residues. CDR3: CAISDDGTGGGETQYF. The CDR3 coding sequence is TGTGCCATCAGCGATGACGGGACAGGGGGCGGTGAGACCCAGTACTTC.

The rearrangement links TRBV7-2 to TRBJ1-4, with no clear D. Looked up from germline, CDR1 is SGHTA and CDR2 is FQGNSA. This CDR3 spans 14 amino acids. The ends were cut back, 2 bases at V and 8 bases at J, with 12 bases in the middle. This chain's CDR3 is CASSLTSRVEKLFF. The CDR3 nucleotides are TGTGCCAGCAGCTTAACCTCCCGGGTGGAAAAACTGTTTTTT.